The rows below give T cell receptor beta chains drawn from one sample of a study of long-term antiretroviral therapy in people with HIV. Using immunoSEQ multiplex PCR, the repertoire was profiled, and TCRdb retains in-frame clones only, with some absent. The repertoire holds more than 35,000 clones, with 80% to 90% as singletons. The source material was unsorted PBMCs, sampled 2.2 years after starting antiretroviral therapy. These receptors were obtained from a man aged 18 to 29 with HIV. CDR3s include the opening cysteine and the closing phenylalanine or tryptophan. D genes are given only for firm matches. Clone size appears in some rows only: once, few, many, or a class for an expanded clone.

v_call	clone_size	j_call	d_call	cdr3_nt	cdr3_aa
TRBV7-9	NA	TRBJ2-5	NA	TGTGCCAGCAGCTTAGGACAGTACCAAGAGACCCAGTACTTC	CASSLGQYQETQYF
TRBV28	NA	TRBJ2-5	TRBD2	TGTGCCAGCAACGTTAGCGGGAGGGAAGAGACCCAGTACTTC	CASNVSGREETQYF
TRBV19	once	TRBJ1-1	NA	TGTGCCAGTAGTATTAATGGGAGGCCCCCAACGATCACTGAAGCTTTCTTT	CASSINGRPPTITEAFF
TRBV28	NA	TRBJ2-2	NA	TGTGCCAGCAGTTTATCACGCTCCCGCGGGGAGCTGTTTTTT	CASSLSRSRGELFF
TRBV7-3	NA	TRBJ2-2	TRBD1	TGTGCCAGCAGCCAGTCCGGGACAGGGTTCACCGGGGAGCTGTTTTTT	CASSQSGTGFTGELFF
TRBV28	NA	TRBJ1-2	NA	TGTGCCAGCAGTTTGCCCGGACAGACCTATGGCTACACCTTC	CASSLPGQTYGYTF
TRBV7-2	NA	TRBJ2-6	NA	TGTGCCAGCAGCTTAGCGTTAATCTCTGGGGCCAACGTCCTGACTTTC	CASSLALISGANVLTF
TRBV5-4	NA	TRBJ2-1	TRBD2	TGTGCCAGCAGCCGACTAGCGGGAGGCATCAATGAGCAGTTCTTC	CASSRLAGGINEQFF
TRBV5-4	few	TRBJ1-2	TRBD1	TGTGCCAGCAGCTTCGCAGGGACAGCCAACTATGGCTACACCTTC	CASSFAGTANYGYTF
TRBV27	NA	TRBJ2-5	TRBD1	TGTGCCAGCAGTTTATCGGGACAGCAAGAGACCCAGTACTTC	CASSLSGQQETQYF
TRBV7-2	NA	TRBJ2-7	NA	TGTGCCAGCAGCTTATCCACGGTTAGGGAGCAGTACTTC	CASSLSTVREQYF
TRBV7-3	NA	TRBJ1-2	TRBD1	TGTGCCAGCAGCCCCCCGGGGACAGGCGCGTCGGCTAACTATGGCTACACCTTC	CASSPPGTGASANYGYTF
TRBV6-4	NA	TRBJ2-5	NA	TGTGCCAGCAGTGTTTGCCTTAATCAAGAGACCCAGTACTTC	CASSVCLNQETQYF
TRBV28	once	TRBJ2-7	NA	TGTGCCAGCAGTTTATTTCCCTACGAGCAGTACTTC	CASSLFPYEQYF
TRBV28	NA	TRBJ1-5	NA	TGTGCCAGCAGTGTCGTAGGGGGATATCAGCCCCAGCATTTT	CASSVVGGYQPQHF
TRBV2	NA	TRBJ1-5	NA	TGTGCCAGCTCCTTGGGTCCAAGTGGGAATCAGCCCCAGCATTTT	CASSLGPSGNQPQHF
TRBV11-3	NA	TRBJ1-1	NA	TGTGCCAGCAGCTTAGGGGGGAACACTGAAGCTTTCTTT	CASSLGGNTEAFF
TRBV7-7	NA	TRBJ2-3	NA	TGTGCTAGCAGCTTAGGGGTGCAAGATACGCAGTATTTT	CASSLGVQDTQYF
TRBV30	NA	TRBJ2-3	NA	TGTGCCTGGAGTTATGCGGCAGATACGCAGTATTTT	CAWSYAADTQYF
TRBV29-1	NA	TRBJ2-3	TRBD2	TGCAGCGTCGTACCTCTACTGGGACTAGCGGGAGGGGACTCGGGCACAGATACGCAGTATTTT	CSVVPLLGLAGGDSGTDTQYF
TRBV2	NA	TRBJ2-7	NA	TGTGCCAGCAGTGGCGGGCGGTACTACTACGAGCAGTACTTC	CASSGGRYYYEQYF
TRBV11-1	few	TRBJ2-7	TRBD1	TGTGCCAGCAGCCCAACAGGGGCCAATTACGAGCAGTACTTC	CASSPTGANYEQYF
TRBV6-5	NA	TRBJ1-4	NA	TGTGCCAGCAGTTACAGCACAACTAATGAAAAACTGTTTTTT	CASSYSTTNEKLFF
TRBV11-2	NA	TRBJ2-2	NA	TGTGCCAGCAGCTACGCCGGGGAGCTGTTTTTT	CASSYAGELFF
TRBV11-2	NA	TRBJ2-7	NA	TGTGCCAGCAGCTTAGGTGACGGACAGCAGTACTTC	CASSLGDGQQYF
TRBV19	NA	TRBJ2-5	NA	TGTGCCAGTACACCACGCCGAGGGGGGGAGACCCAGTACTTC	CASTPRRGGETQYF
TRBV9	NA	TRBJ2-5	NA	TGTGCCAGCAGCGTAGGGGGTAGGGGAGAGACCCAGTACTTC	CASSVGGRGETQYF
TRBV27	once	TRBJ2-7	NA	TGTGCCAGCAGTTTTTACGAGGACTACGAGCAGTACTTC	CASSFYEDYEQYF
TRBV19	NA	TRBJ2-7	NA	TGTGCCAGTAGTCGAGGCGGGGTTTCCTACGAGCAGTACTTC	CASSRGGVSYEQYF
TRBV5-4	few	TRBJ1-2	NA	TGTGCCAGCCGTCCTGGGGGAACTAACTATGGCTACACCTTC	CASRPGGTNYGYTF
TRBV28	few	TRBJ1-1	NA	TGTGCCAGCAGACCAAGGGGGAACACTGAAGCTTTCTTT	CASRPRGNTEAFF
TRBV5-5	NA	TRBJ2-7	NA	TGTGCCAGCAGCTTGCGGGGGATGAATGACGAGCAGTACTTC	CASSLRGMNDEQYF
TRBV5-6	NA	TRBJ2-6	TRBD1	TGTGCCAGCAGCCTTGACAGGGGGCCGCTCGGTGGGGCCAACGTCCTGACTTTC	CASSLDRGPLGGANVLTF
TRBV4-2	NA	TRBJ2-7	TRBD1	TGTGCCAGCAGCCAGAATACCGGGACAGGTCGGTACGAGCAGTACTTC	CASSQNTGTGRYEQYF
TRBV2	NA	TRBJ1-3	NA	TGTGCCAGCAGTCGGACAGCCAGCTCTGGAAACACCATATATTTT	CASSRTASSGNTIYF
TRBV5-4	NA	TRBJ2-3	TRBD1	TGTGCCGGGACAGGCCAAGGCACAGATACGCAGTATTTT	CAGTGQGTDTQYF
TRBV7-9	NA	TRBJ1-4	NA	TGTGCCAGCAGCTCCACCACTAATGAAAAACTGTTTTTT	CASSSTTNEKLFF
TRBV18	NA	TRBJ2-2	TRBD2	TGTGCCAGCTCACCAAGGTCGGATTCCCTCGGGACTAGCGGGAGTCGTGACACCGGGGAGCTGTTTTTT	CASSPRSDSLGTSGSRDTGELFF
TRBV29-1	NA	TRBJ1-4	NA	TGCAGCGCGGACTTTAATGAAAAACTGTTTTTT	CSADFNEKLFF
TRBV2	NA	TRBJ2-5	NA	TGTGCCAGCAGTGAATACTCGAGATGGGAGACCCAGTACTTC	CASSEYSRWETQYF
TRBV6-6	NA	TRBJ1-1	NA	TGTGCCAGCAGTTACGGGACAATTTCTGAAGCTTTCTTT	CASSYGTISEAFF
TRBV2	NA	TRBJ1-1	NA	TGTGCCAGCACCATCACATACACTGAAGCTTTCTTT	CASTITYTEAFF
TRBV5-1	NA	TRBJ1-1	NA	TGCGCCAGCAGCTTGGCAGTCACACCGAACACTGAAGCTTTCTTT	CASSLAVTPNTEAFF
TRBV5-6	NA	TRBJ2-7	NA	TGTGCCAGCAGCTCCTACTACGAGCAGTACTTC	CASSSYYEQYF